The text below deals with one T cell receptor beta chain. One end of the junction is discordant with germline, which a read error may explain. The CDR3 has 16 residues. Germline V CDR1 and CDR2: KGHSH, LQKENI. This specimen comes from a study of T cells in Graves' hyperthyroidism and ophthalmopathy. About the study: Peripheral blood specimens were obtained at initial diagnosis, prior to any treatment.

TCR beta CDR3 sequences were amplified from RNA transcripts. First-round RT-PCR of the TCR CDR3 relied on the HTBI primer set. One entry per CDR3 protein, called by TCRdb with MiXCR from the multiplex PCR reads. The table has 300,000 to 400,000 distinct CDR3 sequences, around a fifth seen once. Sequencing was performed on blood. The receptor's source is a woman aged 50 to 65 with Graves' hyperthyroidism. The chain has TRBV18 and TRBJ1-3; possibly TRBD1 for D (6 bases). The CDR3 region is CTSSPRTVISGNTIYF. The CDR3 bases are TGTACCAGCTCACCGAGGACAGTGATCTCTGGAAACACCATATATTTT.